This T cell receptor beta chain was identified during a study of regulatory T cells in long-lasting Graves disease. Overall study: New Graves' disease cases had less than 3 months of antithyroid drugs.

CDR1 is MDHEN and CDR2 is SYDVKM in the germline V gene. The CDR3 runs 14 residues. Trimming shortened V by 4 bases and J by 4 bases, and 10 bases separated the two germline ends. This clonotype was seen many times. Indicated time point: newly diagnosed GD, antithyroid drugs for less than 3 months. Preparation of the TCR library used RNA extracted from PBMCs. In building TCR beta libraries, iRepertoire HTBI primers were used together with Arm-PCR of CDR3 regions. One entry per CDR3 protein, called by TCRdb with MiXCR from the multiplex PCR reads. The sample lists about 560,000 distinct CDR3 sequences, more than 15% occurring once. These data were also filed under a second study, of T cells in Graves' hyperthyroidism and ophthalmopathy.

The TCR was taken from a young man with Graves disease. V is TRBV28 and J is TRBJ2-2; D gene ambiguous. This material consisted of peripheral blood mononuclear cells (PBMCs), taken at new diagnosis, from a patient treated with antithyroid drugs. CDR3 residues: CASSSYRSTGELFF. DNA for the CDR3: TGTGCCAGCAGTTCCTATAGGAGCACCGGGGAGCTGTTTTTT.